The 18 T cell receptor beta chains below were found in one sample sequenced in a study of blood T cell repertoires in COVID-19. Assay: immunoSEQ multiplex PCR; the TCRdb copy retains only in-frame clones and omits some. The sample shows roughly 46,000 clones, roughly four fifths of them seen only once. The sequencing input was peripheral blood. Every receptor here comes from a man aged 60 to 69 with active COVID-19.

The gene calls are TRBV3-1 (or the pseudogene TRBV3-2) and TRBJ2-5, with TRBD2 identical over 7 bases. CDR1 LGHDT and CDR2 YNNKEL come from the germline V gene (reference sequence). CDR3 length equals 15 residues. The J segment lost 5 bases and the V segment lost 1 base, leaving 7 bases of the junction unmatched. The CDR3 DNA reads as TGTGCCAGCAGCCAAGCGGCGGGAGCTTTTGAGACCCAGTACTTC. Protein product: CASSQAAGAFETQYF.

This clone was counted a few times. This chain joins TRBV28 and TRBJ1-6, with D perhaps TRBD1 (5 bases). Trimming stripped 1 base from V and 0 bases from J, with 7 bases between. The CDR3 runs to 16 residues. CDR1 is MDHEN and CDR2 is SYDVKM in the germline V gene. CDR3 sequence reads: CASSLYRSSYNSPLHF. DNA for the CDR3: TGTGCCAGCAGTTTATACAGGAGCTCCTATAATTCACCCCTCCACTTT.

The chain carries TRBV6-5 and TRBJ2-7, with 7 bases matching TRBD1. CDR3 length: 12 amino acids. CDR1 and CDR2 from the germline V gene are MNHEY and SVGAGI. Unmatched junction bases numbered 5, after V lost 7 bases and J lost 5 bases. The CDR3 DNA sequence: TGTGCCAGCAAGGACAGGATGAACGAGCAGTACTTC. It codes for CASKDRMNEQYF.

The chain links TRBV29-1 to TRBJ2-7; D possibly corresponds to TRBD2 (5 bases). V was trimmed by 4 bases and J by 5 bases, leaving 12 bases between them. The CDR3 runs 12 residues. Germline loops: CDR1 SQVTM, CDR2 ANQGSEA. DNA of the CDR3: TGCAGCGTTGTTGTTGTCGGGGACGAGCAGTACTTC. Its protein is CSVVVVGDEQYF.

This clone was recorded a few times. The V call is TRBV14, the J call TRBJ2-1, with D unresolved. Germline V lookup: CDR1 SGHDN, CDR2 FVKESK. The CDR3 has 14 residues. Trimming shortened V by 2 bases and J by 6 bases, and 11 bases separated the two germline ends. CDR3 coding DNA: TGTGCCAGCAGCCAACAGGTTACTCCCAATGAGCAGTTCTTC. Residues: CASSQQVTPNEQFF.

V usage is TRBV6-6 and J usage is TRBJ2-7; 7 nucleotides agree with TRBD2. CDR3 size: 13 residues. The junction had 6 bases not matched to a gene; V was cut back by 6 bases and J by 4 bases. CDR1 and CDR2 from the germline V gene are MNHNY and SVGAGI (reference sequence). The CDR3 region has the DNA TGTGCCAGCAGATCCGGGACTAAATACGAGCAGTACTTC. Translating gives CASRSGTKYEQYF.

CDR3 region: CAISPGQGAPIQYF. In DNA, the CDR3 is TGTGCCATCAGCCCGGGACAGGGGGCTCCCATTCAGTACTTC. This chain links TRBV10-3 with TRBJ2-4; 12 nucleotides align to TRBD1. CDR3 size: 14 residues. The V gene end was trimmed by 6 bases and the J gene end by 9 bases; junction bases not matched to a gene: 6. Germline CDR1 is ENHRY and CDR2 is SYGVKD.

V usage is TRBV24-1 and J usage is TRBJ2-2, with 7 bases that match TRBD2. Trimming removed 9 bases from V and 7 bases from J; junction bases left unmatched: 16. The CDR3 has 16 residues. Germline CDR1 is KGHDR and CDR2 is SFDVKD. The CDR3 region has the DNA TGTGCCACCGGAGACTACCGAACTAGCGTAATCGGGGAGCTGTTTTTT. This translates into CATGDYRTSVIGELFF.

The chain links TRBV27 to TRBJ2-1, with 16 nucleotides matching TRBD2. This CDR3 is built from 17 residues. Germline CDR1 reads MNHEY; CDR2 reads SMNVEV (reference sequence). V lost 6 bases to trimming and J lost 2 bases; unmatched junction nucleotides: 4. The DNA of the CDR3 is TGTGCCAGCAGGGGACTAGCGGGGGGGCTCGCCTACAATGAGCAGTTCTTC. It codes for CASRGLAGGLAYNEQFF.

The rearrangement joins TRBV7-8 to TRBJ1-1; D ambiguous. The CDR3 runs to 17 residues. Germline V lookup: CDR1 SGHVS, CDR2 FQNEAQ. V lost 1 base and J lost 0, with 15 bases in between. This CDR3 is CASSLGVRRGMNTEAFF. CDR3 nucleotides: TGTGCCAGCAGCTTAGGAGTCCGACGCGGGATGAACACTGAAGCTTTCTTT.

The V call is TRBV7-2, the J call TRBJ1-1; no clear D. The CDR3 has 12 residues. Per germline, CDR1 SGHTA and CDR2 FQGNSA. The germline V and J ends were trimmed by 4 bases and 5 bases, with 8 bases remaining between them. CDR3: CASSYIQTEAFF. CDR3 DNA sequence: TGTGCCAGCAGCTACATCCAGACTGAAGCTTTCTTT.

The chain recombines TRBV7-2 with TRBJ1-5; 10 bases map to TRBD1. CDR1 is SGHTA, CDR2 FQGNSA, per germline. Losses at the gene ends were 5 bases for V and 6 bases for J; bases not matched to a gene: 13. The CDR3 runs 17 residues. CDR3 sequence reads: CASSHIPGTGVRQPQHF. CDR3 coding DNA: TGTGCCAGCAGCCACATCCCCGGGACAGGGGTGCGTCAGCCCCAGCATTTT.

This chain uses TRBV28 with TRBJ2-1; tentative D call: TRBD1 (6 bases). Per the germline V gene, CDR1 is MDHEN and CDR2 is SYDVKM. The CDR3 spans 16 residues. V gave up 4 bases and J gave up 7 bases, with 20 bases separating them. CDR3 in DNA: TGTGCCAGCAGTTCATCGACAGGCCGAGGAGGAAATGAGCAGTTCTTC. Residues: CASSSSTGRGGNEQFF. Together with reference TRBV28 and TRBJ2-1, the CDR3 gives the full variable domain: DVKVTQSSRYLVKRTGEKVFLECVQDMDHENMFWYRQDPGLGLRLIYFSYDVKMKEKGDIPEGYSVSREKKERFSLILESASTNQTSMYLCASSSSTGRGGNEQFFGPGTRLTVL.

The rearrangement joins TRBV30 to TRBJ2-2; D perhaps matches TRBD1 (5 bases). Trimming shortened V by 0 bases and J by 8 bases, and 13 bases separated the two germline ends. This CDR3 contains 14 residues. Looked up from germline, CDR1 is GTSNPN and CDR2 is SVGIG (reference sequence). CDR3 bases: TGTGCCTGGAGTGTCTTAGGGGCGTCGGGGGAGCTGTTTTTT. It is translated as CAWSVLGASGELFF. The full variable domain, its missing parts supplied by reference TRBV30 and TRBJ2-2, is SQTIHQWPATLVQPVGSPLSLECTVEGTSNPNLYWYRQAAGRGLQLLFYSVGIGQISSEVPQNLSASRPQDRQFILSSKKLLLSDSGFYLCAWSVLGASGELFFGEGSRLTVL.

The CDR3 DNA reads TGTGCCAGCAGCCCTGAAGGGGAAGGCAATGAGCAGTTCTTC. Encoded protein: CASSPEGEGNEQFF. V is TRBV7-9 and J is TRBJ2-1; weak D call: TRBD1 (5 bases). Trimming cost V 5 bases and J 6 bases, with 14 bases left between them. Germline CDR1 is SEHNR and CDR2 is FQNEAQ (reference sequence). This CDR3 comprises 14 residues.

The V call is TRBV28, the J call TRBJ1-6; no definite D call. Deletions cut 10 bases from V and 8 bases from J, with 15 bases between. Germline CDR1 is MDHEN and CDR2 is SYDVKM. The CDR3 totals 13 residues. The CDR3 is CAIASRADSPLHF. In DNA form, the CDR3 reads TGTGCCATTGCCTCCCGAGCGGATTCACCCCTCCACTTT.

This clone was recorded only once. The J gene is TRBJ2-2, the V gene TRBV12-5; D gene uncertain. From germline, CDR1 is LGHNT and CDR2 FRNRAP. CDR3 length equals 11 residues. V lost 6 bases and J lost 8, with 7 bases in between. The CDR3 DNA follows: TGTGCTAGTGGGGTAGATGGGGAGCTGTTTTTT. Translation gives CASGVDGELFF.

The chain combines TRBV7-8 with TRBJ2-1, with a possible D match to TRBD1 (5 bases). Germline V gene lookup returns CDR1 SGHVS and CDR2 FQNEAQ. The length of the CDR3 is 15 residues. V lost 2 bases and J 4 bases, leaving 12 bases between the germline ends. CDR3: CASSLTGGLYNEQFF. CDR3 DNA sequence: TGTGCCAGCAGCTTAACAGGTGGGCTTTACAATGAGCAGTTCTTC.